This paragraph covers one T cell receptor (beta chain) sequence. Its antigen is unknown. No clone much larger than this one lies a single base away; base qualities are absent. V ends up 3 bases short and J 3 bases short, with an unmatched junction base count of 4. The germline V gene (reference sequence) yields SGHKS for CDR1 and YYEKEE for CDR2. There are 15 amino acids in the CDR3, from cysteine to phenylalanine inclusive. Only the CDR3 part of the read is kept: 45 bases, read in frame from the first base. The immunoSEQ Assay was used to sequence TCR beta CDR3 regions from DNA. Per the original workflow: T cell density was computed as TCR beta template counts normalized to usable DNA estimated by amplifying housekeeping genes. Richness was estimated using the preseqR package, with extrapolation to 400,000 templates for PBMC samples and to 120,000 templates for tissue samples. Clonality was calculated as one minus Pielou's evenness. To identify tissue-enriched TCRs, differential abundance testing was run on productive amino-acid clonotypes with a minimum total count of 5 and an alpha of 0.1. The Jaccard Index and the Morisita Overlap Index were used to quantify repertoire overlap between compartments. GLIPH grouped TCR beta CDR3s together with public tetramer-defined viral CDR3s, and a viral motif had to include at least three viral sequences and also show V-gene enrichment. The source is immuneACCESS, and TCRdb retained only in-frame sequences with V and J called. Part of the clones is not carried over; for the studies checked, unresolved V genes explain less than half of this, and the remainder is unexplained. D and trimming come from the DNA, and the V and J calls and clone size come from that table. The sample records approximately 89,000 clones, around 80% of which are singletons. Over 15% of the sample is taken by the ten largest.

This record comes from a study of T cells in localized non-small cell lung cancer (dated by TCRdb to 2019 to 2021). Context from the whole study: T cell repertoires of 236 early-stage NSCLC patients were analyzed, with tumors being compared against uninvolved tumor-adjacent lungs. The cohort comprised roughly 240 treatment-naïve NSCLC patients with resected, localized lung tumors. Of the NSCLC patients, around 130 were male and approximately 110 were female, and the mean age was approximately 66 years.

At diagnosis, peripheral blood, uninvolved tumor-adjacent lung and tumor were collected and stored as a combination of fresh-frozen and FFPE material. For TCR repertoire profiling, blood samples were analyzed as peripheral blood mononuclear cells. Beyond this particular receptor, the publication reports: Of the top 100 tumor clones, a median of roughly 57 were detected in paired uninvolved adjacent lung; under 30 were also among that lung's top 100. Because the study design was exploratory, TCR variables were selected using unadjusted p-values without false-discovery rate correction. Higher blood T cell density associated with longer overall survival, while higher adjacent-lung clonality associated with shorter survival. Because multi-region tumor sequencing was not done, intratumor heterogeneity could not be ruled out. Uninvolved tumor-adjacent lung showed the highest T cell clonality, higher than tumor, which suggests more focused antigenic responses in the uninvolved tumor-adjacent lung.

The sequence derives from a man between 40 and 69 years old with stage II squamous cell lung carcinoma. The sequence joins TRBV5-5 to TRBJ2-1, with 9 middle bases fitting TRBD1. The material sequenced was PBMCs, taken before any cancer treatment. The DNA sequence is TGTGCCAGCAGCTCTAGGACAGGGGACTACAATGAGCAGTTCTTC. Its translation is CASSSRTGDYNEQFF.